The next 3 T cell receptor beta chains were all read from a single sample in a study of T cell repertoires in cytomegalovirus infection. These receptors have no known antigen. From the reads, TCRdb called clonotypes with MiXCR, one entry per CDR3 protein. Here the sample spans hundreds of thousands of distinct CDR3 sequences, approximately 30% being singletons. Sequenced here: cultured CD8+ T cells from PBMCs, sampled from culture after CMV antigen stimulation. The receptors originated from a human donor in good health (CMV status not recorded). Some clones in this sample may be carry-over from other donors' samples.

The gene calls are TRBV19 and TRBJ1-4; 7 positions match TRBD1. Germline V gene sequence: CDR1 LNHDA, CDR2 SQIVND (reference sequence). The CDR3 sequence is 17 residues long. J lost 0 bases, V lost 6 bases, and 10 bases had no gene match. This chain's CDR3 is CASSIDREEATNEKLFF. Written as DNA, the CDR3 is TGTGCCAGTAGCATCGACAGGGAGGAGGCAACTAATGAAAAACTGTTTTTT.

The chain uses TRBV7-6 and TRBJ2-2; tentatively, D is TRBD2 (7 bases). Trimming stripped 1 base from V and 4 bases from J, with 22 bases between. CDR1 is SGHVS and CDR2 is FNYEAQ in the germline V gene. The CDR3 is made up of 19 amino acids. As DNA, the CDR3 is TGTGCCAGCAGCTTAGGGGGTGCGGGGGCCGCCCGAGCCACCGGGGAGCTGTTTTTT. Amino acids: CASSLGGAGAARATGELFF.

This clonotype showed up just a few times. The rearrangement uses TRBV6-2 or TRBV6-3 and TRBJ2-2; TRBD1 aligns across 10 bases. This CDR3 contains 15 residues. V lost 8 bases and J lost 5; bases outside the gene matches: 8. The germline CDR1 and CDR2 sequences are MNHEY and SVGEGT. This CDR3 reads CASDWGQGRTGELFF. The DNA for the CDR3 is TGTGCCAGCGACTGGGGACAGGGGCGGACCGGGGAGCTGTTTTTT.